The 20 T cell receptor beta chains below all came from one sample that was sequenced in a study of high-grade serous ovarian cancer treatment subgroups. The protocol was immunoSEQ multiplex PCR, while the TCRdb copy is restricted to in-frame clones and leaves out a portion. The table records 13,000 or so clones, approximately 85% of them present only once. Tumor samples were taken before definitive surgery or chemotherapy. The sequenced material came from tumor tissue. The receptors shown here come from a human donor with high-grade serous ovarian cancer.

In DNA form, the CDR3 reads TGTGCCAGCAATCAGGGTTCCTACGAGCAGTACTTC. The encoded protein is CASNQGSYEQYF. The rearrangement links TRBV6-6 to TRBJ2-7; the D gene is possibly TRBD1 (5 bases). Germline V gene data show CDR1 as MNHNY and CDR2 as SVGAGI (reference sequence). V was pared by 7 bases and J by 1 base, with 8 bases between. There are 12 residues in the CDR3.

V usage is TRBV29-1 and J usage is TRBJ1-1, with D unresolved. The germline gives CDR1 SQVTM, CDR2 ANQGSEA. The CDR3 is 13 residues long. With 0 bases removed from V and 1 base from J, the gap between germline ends came to 6 bases. The CDR3 is CSVEEYQNTEAFF. Here the CDR3 DNA reads TGCAGCGTTGAAGAATACCAGAACACTGAAGCTTTCTTT. The full variable domain, its missing parts supplied by reference TRBV29-1 and TRBJ1-1, is SAVISQKPSRDICQRGTSLTIQCQVDSQVTMMFWYRQQPGQSLTLIATANQGSEATYESGFVIDKFPISRPNLTFSTLTVSNMSPEDSSIYLCSVEEYQNTEAFFGQGTRLTVV.

V gene TRBV2 combines with J gene TRBJ1-5; 12 bases match TRBD1. The CDR3 covers 19 residues. The trim removed 6 bases at V and 0 bases at J, leaving 12 bases unmatched. In germline, CDR1 is SNHLY, CDR2 FYNNEI. CDR3: CASSPGQGAATGSNQPQHF. The DNA for the CDR3 is TGTGCCAGCAGCCCGGGACAGGGGGCCGCCACTGGTAGCAATCAGCCCCAGCATTTT. The full variable domain, its missing parts supplied by reference TRBV2 and TRBJ1-5, is EPEVTQTPSHQVTQMGQEVILRCVPISNHLYFYWYRQILGQKVEFLVSFYNNEISEKSEIFDDQFSVERPDGSNFTLKIRSTKLEDSAMYFCASSPGQGAATGSNQPQHFGDGTRLSIL.

V gene TRBV5-8 combines with J gene TRBJ1-5; D unclear. Between the trimmed V and J ends, which lost 4 bases and 3 bases, there was a span of 11 bases. The CDR3 is 14 residues long. Germline loops: CDR1 SGHTS, CDR2 YDEGEE. The CDR3 loop reads CASSPRTDNQPQHF. As DNA, the CDR3 is TGTGCCAGCAGCCCTAGGACCGACAATCAGCCCCAGCATTTT.

The chain recombines TRBV27 with TRBJ1-2, with TRBD1 identical over 10 bases. CDR1 MNHEY and CDR2 SMNVEV come from the germline V gene (reference sequence). This CDR3 region has 13 residues. V dropped 5 bases and J dropped 8; count of bases not matched to a gene: 5. For the CDR3, the DNA is TGTGCCAGCAGTGCGGGACAGGGGACCGGCTACACCTTC. Its translation is CASSAGQGTGYTF.

The chain couples TRBV11-2 to TRBJ2-2; no reliable D call. Trimming cost V 3 bases and J 5 bases, with 7 bases left between them. CDR1 and CDR2 (germline): SGHAT, FQNNGV. CDR3 length: 13 residues. In DNA, the CDR3 is TGTGCCAGCAGCTTTATTTGGACCGGGGAGCTGTTTTTT. Residues: CASSFIWTGELFF.

The chain has TRBV7-2 and TRBJ2-7; 11 bases agree with TRBD1. The CDR3 length is 15 residues. J lost 2 bases, V lost 5 bases, and 5 bases had no gene match. Germline V gene sequence: CDR1 SGHTA, CDR2 FQGNSA. CDR3 bases: TGTGCCAGCAGCCCCGGACAGGGGGCCACCTACGAGCAGTACGTC. Protein sequence: CASSPGQGATYEQYV.

Written as DNA, the CDR3 is TGTGCCAGCAGCGCAGACAGGGGGCGATCACCCCTCCACTTT. It codes for CASSADRGRSPLHF. The V and J genes are TRBV6-5 and TRBJ1-6, with 10 nucleotides matching TRBD1. The length of the CDR3 is 14 residues. Germline V lookup: CDR1 MNHEY, CDR2 SVGAGI. The V segment lost 6 bases and the J segment 10 bases; nucleotides outside the gene matches: 6.

The chain links TRBV5-5 to TRBJ1-6, with a tentative D call TRBD1 (5 bases). CDR1 and CDR2 from the germline V gene are SGHKS and YYEKEE (reference sequence). V was clipped by 2 bases and J by 7 bases, with 13 bases between them. The CDR3 totals 15 residues. CDR3 in amino acids: CASSLGVPDNSPLHF. In DNA form, the CDR3 reads TGTGCCAGCAGCTTAGGGGTGCCCGACAATTCACCCCTCCACTTT.

The V call is TRBV7-4, the J call TRBJ1-2; 9 bases align to TRBD1. The germline gives CDR1 SGHVT, CDR2 SQSDAQ. This CDR3 has 14 amino acids. V gave up 0 bases and J gave up 8 bases; unmatched junction bases: 4. As DNA, the CDR3 is TGTGCCAGCAGCTTAGCTGACAGGGGGATCGGCTACACCTTC. Its translation: CASSLADRGIGYTF.

V gene TRBV6-4 combines with J gene TRBJ1-1; no clear D gene. The CDR3 is 15 residues long. Germline V CDR1 and CDR2: MRHNA, SNTAGT. Trimming took 6 bases from V and 3 from J, leaving 17 bases between them. CDR3 DNA: TGTGCCAGCAGGAGGGAGGATGGCGGGGACACTGAAGCTTTCTTT. Its protein is CASRREDGGDTEAFF.

The rearrangement links TRBV4-1 to TRBJ2-6, with D unresolved. The CDR3 totals 17 residues. Germline values: CDR1 MGHRA, CDR2 YSYEKL. The germline V and J ends were trimmed by 1 base and 0 bases, with 10 bases remaining between them. The CDR3: CASSQAVSGSGANVLTF. The CDR3 DNA follows: TGCGCCAGCAGCCAAGCCGTCTCGGGCTCTGGGGCCAACGTCCTGACTTTC.

The chain has TRBV18 and TRBJ1-6; D call uncertain. Deletions cut 3 bases from V and 5 bases from J, with 14 bases between. Per the germline V gene, CDR1 is KGHSH and CDR2 is LQKENI. There are 16 residues in the CDR3. The CDR3 DNA follows: TGTGCCAGCTCACCTTCAAGTCGAGGGAATAATTCACCCCTCCACTTT. Translating it yields CASSPSSRGNNSPLHF.

This clone was picked up one time. V and J are TRBV28 and TRBJ1-1; D not resolved. CDR3 length equals 15 residues. The germline V gene has CDR1 MDHEN and CDR2 SYDVKM. Trimming pared 5 bases from V and 1 base from J, leaving 14 bases between. CDR3 sequence: CASSRTWTGNTEAFF. CDR3 bases: TGTGCCAGCAGTCGAACCTGGACGGGGAACACTGAAGCTTTCTTT.

The V call is TRBV25-1, the J call TRBJ2-1; 7 bases map to TRBD2. Germline loops: CDR1 MGHDK, CDR2 SYGVNS. With 4 bases clipped from V and 7 bases from J, the junction kept 4 bases outside the gene matches. This CDR3 spans 13 amino acids. In nucleotides, the CDR3 is TGTGCCAGCAGTGTGGGGGGGGAAAATGAGCAGTTCTTC. Its translation is CASSVGGENEQFF.

The chain couples TRBV7-2 to TRBJ2-3; D is unresolved. Per the germline V gene, CDR1 is SGHTA and CDR2 is FQGNSA. The CDR3 is 12 residues long. The V end lost 1 base, the J end lost 6 bases, and 5 bases lay between the germline ends. The CDR3 here is CASSLDGDTQYF. CDR3 bases: TGTGCCAGCAGCTTAGATGGGGATACGCAGTATTTT.

The chain uses TRBV29-1 and TRBJ1-1; D gene ambiguous. The V end was cut by 5 bases, the J end by 2 bases, with 12 bases between. This CDR3 has 13 amino acids. Germline V gene lookup returns CDR1 SQVTM and CDR2 ANQGSEA. In nucleotides, the CDR3 is TGCAGCGTTTTCCGGGCCTCAAACACTGAAGCTTTCTTT. Its translation: CSVFRASNTEAFF.

The gene calls are TRBV19 and TRBJ1-2; 12 positions match TRBD1. Germline V lookup: CDR1 LNHDA, CDR2 SQIVND (reference sequence). This CDR3 has 16 residues. Trimming cost V 4 bases and J 4 bases; bases outside gene matches: 7. CDR3 nucleotide sequence: TGTGCCAGTAGTAAAACCGGGACAGGGGGCGTCTATGGCTACACCTTC. Translated: CASSKTGTGGVYGYTF.

The V call is TRBV7-9, the J call TRBJ2-2; 15 nucleotides line up with TRBD2. Germline CDR1 reads SEHNR; CDR2 reads FQNEAQ (reference sequence). CDR3 length: 16 amino acids. V dropped 4 bases and J dropped 7; count of bases not matched to a gene: 4. DNA for the CDR3: TGTGCCAGCAGCTCCGGACTAGCGGGGGGGGTCGGGGAGCTGTTTTTT. The encoded protein is CASSSGLAGGVGELFF. Full variable domain (missing parts from reference TRBV7-9 and TRBJ2-2): DTGVSQNPRHKITKRGQNVTFRCDPISEHNRLYWYRQTLGQGPEFLTYFQNEAQLEKSRLLSDRFSAERPKGSFSTLEIQRTEQGDSAMYLCASSSGLAGGVGELFFGEGSRLTVL.

This clone came up a few times. V is TRBV19 and J is TRBJ1-3, with unresolved D. The CDR3 has 16 amino acids. Trimming removed 5 bases at V and 1 base at J, with 15 bases between. CDR1 is LNHDA, CDR2 SQIVND, per germline (reference sequence). Written as DNA, the CDR3 is TGTGCCAGTAGTCCGTCAGGTTCATGGTCTGGAAACACCATATATTTT. Amino acid sequence: CASSPSGSWSGNTIYF. The complete variable domain, with remaining parts taken from reference TRBV19 and TRBJ1-3, reads DGGITQSPKYLFRKEGQNVTLSCEQNLNHDAMYWYRQDPGQGLRLIYYSQIVNDFQKGDIAEGYSVSREKKESFPLTVTSAQKNPTAFYLCASSPSGSWSGNTIYFGEGSWLTVV.